These 5 T cell receptor beta chains were sequenced from one sample in a study of T cells in Graves' hyperthyroidism and ophthalmopathy. The source material, RNA transcripts, was used to amplify TCR beta CDR3 regions. Initially, a first-round RT-PCR of the TCR CDR3 employed the HTBI primer set. TCRdb used MiXCR to reprocess the multiplex PCR reads, holding one entry per CDR3 protein. The profile covers approximately 400,000 distinct CDR3 sequences, with approximately 17% appearing a single time and 40% taken by the ten largest. The specimen was blood. The source is a man aged 18 to 29 with Graves' ophthalmopathy.

The chain recombines TRBV6-2 or TRBV6-3 with TRBJ2-1; D is tentatively TRBD1 or TRBD2 (5 bases each). The CDR3 covers 15 residues. Trimming pared 10 bases from V and 6 bases from J, leaving 22 bases between. Germline values: CDR1 MNHEY, CDR2 SVGEGT. CDR3 amino acids: CATNRMGRNFNEQFF. CDR3 DNA: TGTGCCACCAACCGCATGGGACGAAACTTCAATGAGCAGTTCTTC.

In its sample, this clonotype was seen many times. V usage is TRBV6-1 and J usage is TRBJ2-5, with D possibly being TRBD1 (6 bases). Germline V gene data show CDR1 as MNHNS and CDR2 as SASEGT. This CDR3 has 15 amino acids. The germline V and J ends were trimmed by 7 bases and 2 bases, with 17 bases remaining between them. CDR3 residues: CASTYLGQQQETQYF. The CDR3 coding sequence is TGTGCCAGCACCTACCTAGGACAGCAACAAGAGACCCAGTACTTC.

The chain couples TRBV15 to TRBJ1-4; D perhaps matches TRBD1 (6 bases). Germline V gene sequence: CDR1 LNHNV, CDR2 YYDKDF (reference sequence). Trimming took off 3 bases at V and 5 bases at J, with 13 bases between the two ends. CDR3 length equals 15 residues. CDR3 residues: CATSRSQGPNEKLFF. The CDR3 DNA sequence: TGTGCCACCAGCAGGTCACAGGGACCAAATGAAAAACTGTTTTTT. Complete variable domain (other parts from reference TRBV15 and TRBJ1-4): DAMVIQNPRYQVTQFGKPVTLSCSQTLNHNVMYWYQQKSSQAPKLLFHYYDKDFNNEADTPDNFQSRRPNTSFCFLDIRSPGLGDTAMYLCATSRSQGPNEKLFFGSGTQLSVL.

This clonotype was seen only a few times. The CDR3 DNA reads as TGTGCCAGCAGTTCCCCCCCGCGGGGGGGGTTGACAGATACGCAGTATTTT. Amino acids: CASSSPPRGGLTDTQYF. The chain has TRBV12-3 or TRBV12-4 and TRBJ2-3; 9 bases are a match to TRBD2. The CDR3 sequence is 17 residues long. The junction had 11 bases not matched to a gene; V was cut back by 4 bases and J by 3 bases.

This clonotype showed up just once. The junction shows a germline mismatch at one end, possibly a read error. CDR3 in DNA: TGCAGCGTTGTAAAAGTGGCAGAGCAGTGCTTC. It codes for CSVVKVAEQCF. The genes are TRBV29-1 and TRBJ2-1; D call uncertain. The CDR3 is 11 residues long. Germline CDR1 is SQVTM and CDR2 is ANQGSEA.